A selection of T cell receptor beta chains follows, all from one sample in a study of identical twins. TCRdb called the 5' RACE reads again in MiXCR, with one record for every CDR3 protein. Of about 340,000 distinct CDR3 sequences listed, approximately 13% are singletons. In addition, the sample was reused for a study of yellow fever vaccine responses in identical twins.

Sequencing used CD8+ T cells sorted from blood. All receptors derive from a young woman in good health. Both conserved end residues are part of each CDR3. Fields, in order: V gene, clone size, J gene, CDR3 protein. The listing skips clone size in some rows; elsewhere it reads once, few, many or a size class.

TRBV28	-	TRBJ1-1	CASSYTSHGTEAFF
TRBV28	many	TRBJ2-7	CASSLGLAGGYEQYF
TRBV6-2/TRBV6-3	-	TRBJ2-3	CASSYEGTSGGLTDTQYF
TRBV28	-	TRBJ2-7	CASSPLGGSDYEQYF
TRBV6-1	many	TRBJ1-5	CASGHSENQPQHF
TRBV29-1	many	TRBJ2-3	CSVLLPDRTTSTDTQYF
TRBV20-1	few	TRBJ1-6	CSAREGGYSPLHF
TRBV20-1	-	TRBJ2-7	CSARDGRRDYEQYF
TRBV9	few	TRBJ2-1	CASSVGLVLDEQFF
TRBV12-3/TRBV12-4	many	TRBJ2-1	CASSLWSNEQFF
TRBV6-5	few	TRBJ2-1	CASSYGGAPYNEQFF
TRBV7-6	-	TRBJ2-1	CASSPGTSGGAVAEQFF
TRBV12-3/TRBV12-4	few	TRBJ2-2	CATEGGGPGELFF
TRBV6-1	few	TRBJ2-7	CASRVTPESEQYF
TRBV4-1	-	TRBJ2-1	CASSQDLGQVYEQFF
TRBV20-1	few	TRBJ1-1	CSARASPTGNTEAFF
TRBV12-3/TRBV12-4	-	TRBJ1-5	CASSVGGSQPQHF
TRBV2	few	TRBJ2-7	CASSDLAGGSYEQYF
TRBV10-1	few	TRBJ2-1	CASSDTGTAYNEQFF
TRBV4-1	few	TRBJ2-3	CASSQDHGGSTDTQYF
TRBV7-8	many	TRBJ2-7	CASSLERLANEQYF
TRBV4-1	few	TRBJ2-5	CASSQLGSGRAMQETQYF
TRBV20-1	few	TRBJ1-2	CSARDNRIRGYTF
TRBV27	-	TRBJ1-1	CASSPSGTLNTEAFF
TRBV12-5	-	TRBJ2-1	CASGLGALVNEQFF
TRBV29-1	few	TRBJ2-1	CSVRGGSSYNEQFF
TRBV4-1	few	TRBJ2-1	CASSQVAGTKYNEQFF
TRBV5-1	few	TRBJ2-5	CASRPGEETQYF
TRBV6-4	few	TRBJ2-1	CASSDDSGGANEQFF
TRBV29-1	many	TRBJ2-1	CSALTGSGNEQFF
TRBV28	few	TRBJ1-1	CASSLRLVWVNTEAFF